This T cell receptor beta chain comes out of a study of shared clonotypes between healthy human individuals. Findings and caveats of the study: A small donor pool kept down the genetic and exposure-history diversity that was represented.

TCRdb's copy holds only in-frame clones and misses some; the assay was immunoSEQ multiplex PCR. Of more than 1.2 million clones listed, approximately 98.5% are singletons. The CDR3 length is 16 residues. Germline V lookup: CDR1 MDHEN, CDR2 SYDVKM. V lost 6 bases, J lost 0 bases, and 6 bases stayed unmatched. Notes on this clone: Its target is unknown.

The clonotype was recovered from a man aged 30 to 39 in good health. The sequenced sample was naive CD4+ T cells sorted from blood. This sample's subset: CD45RA+ positively selected. J is TRBJ2-2 and V is TRBV28, with 8 bases identical to TRBD2. The CDR3 protein is CASRQPSGPNTGELFF. The CDR3 bases are TGTGCCAGCAGACAGCCTAGCGGGCCGAACACCGGGGAGCTGTTTTTT.